This T cell receptor (beta chain) originates from a study of T cells in localized non-small cell lung cancer. Study conclusions and caveats: Compared with tumor, uninvolved adjacent lung displayed greater T cell clonality, ranking highest overall. Owing to sequencing of a solitary tumor region, heterogeneity cannot be discounted.

Worth noting for this clone: What it recognizes is unknown.

TCRdb keeps only in-frame clones here, not all; method: immunoSEQ multiplex PCR. This table holds around 100,000 clones, roughly 89% found once. V was shortened by 3 bases and J by 6 bases, with 14 bases between the two germline ends. CDR3 length: 15 amino acids. Germline CDR1 MNHNS, CDR2 SASEGT. The sample here was peripheral blood, taken before any cancer treatment. This chain joins TRBV6-1 and TRBJ2-2; D is possibly TRBD2 (5 bases). The receptor comes from a man between 40 and 69 years old with stage I squamous cell lung carcinoma. CDR3 in amino acids: CASSEPTNGAGELFF. The CDR3 DNA is TGTGCCAGCAGTGAGCCGACTAATGGGGCCGGGGAGCTGTTTTTT.